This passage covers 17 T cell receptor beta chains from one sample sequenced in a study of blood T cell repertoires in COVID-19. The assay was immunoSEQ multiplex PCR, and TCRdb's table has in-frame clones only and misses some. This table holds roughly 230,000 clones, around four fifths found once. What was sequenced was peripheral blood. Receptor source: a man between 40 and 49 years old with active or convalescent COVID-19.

The CDR3 coding sequence is TGTGCCAGCACTCAAACGGGACAGGCGAACTATGGCTACACCTTC. As protein: CASTQTGQANYGYTF. The chain couples TRBV6-5 to TRBJ1-2; 8 bases map to TRBD1. The CDR3 runs 15 residues. J lost 2 bases, V lost 7 bases, and 9 bases had no gene match. The germline V gene encodes CDR1 MNHEY and CDR2 SVGAGI.

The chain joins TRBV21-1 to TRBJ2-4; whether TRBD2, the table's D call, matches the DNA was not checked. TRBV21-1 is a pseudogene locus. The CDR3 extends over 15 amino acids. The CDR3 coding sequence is TGTGCCAGCAGCAATCTGGGAGTAGCCAAAAACATTCAGTACTTC. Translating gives CASSNLGVAKNIQYF.

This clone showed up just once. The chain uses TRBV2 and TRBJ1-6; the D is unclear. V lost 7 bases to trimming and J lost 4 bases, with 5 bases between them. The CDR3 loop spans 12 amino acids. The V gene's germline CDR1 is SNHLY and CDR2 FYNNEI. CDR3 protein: CASMSYNSPLHF. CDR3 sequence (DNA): TGTGCCAGCATGAGTTATAATTCACCCCTCCACTTT.

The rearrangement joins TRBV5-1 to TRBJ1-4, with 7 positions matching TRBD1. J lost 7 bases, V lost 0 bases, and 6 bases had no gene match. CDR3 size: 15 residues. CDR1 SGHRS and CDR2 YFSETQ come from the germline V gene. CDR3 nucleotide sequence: TGCGCCAGCAGCTTGGGACAGGGCCAGGGTGAAAAACTGTTTTTT. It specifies CASSLGQGQGEKLFF.

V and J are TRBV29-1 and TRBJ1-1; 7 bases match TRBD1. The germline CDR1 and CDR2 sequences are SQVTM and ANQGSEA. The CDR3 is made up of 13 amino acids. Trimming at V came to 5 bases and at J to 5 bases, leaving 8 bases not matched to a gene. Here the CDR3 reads CSVTGGGWTEAFF. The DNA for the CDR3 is TGCAGCGTTACCGGAGGGGGCTGGACTGAAGCTTTCTTT.

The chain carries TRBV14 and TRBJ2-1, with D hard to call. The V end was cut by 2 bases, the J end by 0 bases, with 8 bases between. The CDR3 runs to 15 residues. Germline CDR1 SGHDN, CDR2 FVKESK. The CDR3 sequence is CASSQSSPSYNEQFF. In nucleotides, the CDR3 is TGTGCCAGCAGCCAAAGCTCACCCTCCTACAATGAGCAGTTCTTC.

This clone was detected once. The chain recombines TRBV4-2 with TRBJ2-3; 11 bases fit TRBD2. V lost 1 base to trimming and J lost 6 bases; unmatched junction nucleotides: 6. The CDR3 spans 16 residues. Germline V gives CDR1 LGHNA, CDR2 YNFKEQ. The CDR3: CASSQAVAGGRDTQYF. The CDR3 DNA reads TGTGCCAGCAGCCAAGCGGTAGCGGGGGGGCGGGATACGCAGTATTTT.

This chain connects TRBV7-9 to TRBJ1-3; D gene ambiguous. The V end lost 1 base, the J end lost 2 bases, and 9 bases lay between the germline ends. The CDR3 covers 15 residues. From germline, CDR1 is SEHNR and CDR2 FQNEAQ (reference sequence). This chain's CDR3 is CASSLDPVTGNTIYF. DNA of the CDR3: TGTGCCAGCAGCTTAGATCCAGTAACTGGAAACACCATATATTTT.

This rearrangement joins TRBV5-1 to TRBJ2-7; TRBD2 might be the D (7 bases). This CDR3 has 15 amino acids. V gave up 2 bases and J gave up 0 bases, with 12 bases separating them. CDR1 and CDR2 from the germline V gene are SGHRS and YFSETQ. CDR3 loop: CASSLEGGGSYEQYF. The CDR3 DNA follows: TGCGCCAGCAGCTTAGAGGGAGGGGGCTCCTACGAGCAGTACTTC.

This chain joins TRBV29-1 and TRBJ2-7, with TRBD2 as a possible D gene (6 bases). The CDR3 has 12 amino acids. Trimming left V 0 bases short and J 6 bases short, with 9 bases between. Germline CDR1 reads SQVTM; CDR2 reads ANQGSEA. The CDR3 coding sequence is TGCAGCGTTGAAGATGGAGGGCCCGAGCAGTACTTC. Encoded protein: CSVEDGGPEQYF.

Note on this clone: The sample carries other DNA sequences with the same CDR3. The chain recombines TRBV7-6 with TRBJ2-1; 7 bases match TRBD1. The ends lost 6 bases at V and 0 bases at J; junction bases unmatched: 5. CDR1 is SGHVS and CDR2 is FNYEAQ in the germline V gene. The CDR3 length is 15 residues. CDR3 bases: TGTGCCAGCAGTTCGACAGGGAGCTCCTACAATGAGCAGTTCTTC. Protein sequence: CASSSTGSSYNEQFF.

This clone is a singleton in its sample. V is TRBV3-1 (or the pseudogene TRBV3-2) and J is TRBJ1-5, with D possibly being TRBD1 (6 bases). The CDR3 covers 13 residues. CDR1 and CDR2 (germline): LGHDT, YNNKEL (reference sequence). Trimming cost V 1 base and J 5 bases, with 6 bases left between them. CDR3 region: CASSQGGHQPQHF. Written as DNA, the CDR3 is TGTGCCAGCAGCCAAGGGGGGCATCAGCCCCAGCATTTT.

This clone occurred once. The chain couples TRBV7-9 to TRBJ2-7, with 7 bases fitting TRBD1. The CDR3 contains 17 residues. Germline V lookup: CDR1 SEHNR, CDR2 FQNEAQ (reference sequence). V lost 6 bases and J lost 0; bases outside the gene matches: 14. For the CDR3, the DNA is TGTGCCAGCAGACCAGGGGGAACAGGGTCCGGCTCCTACGAGCAGTACTTC. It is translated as CASRPGGTGSGSYEQYF.

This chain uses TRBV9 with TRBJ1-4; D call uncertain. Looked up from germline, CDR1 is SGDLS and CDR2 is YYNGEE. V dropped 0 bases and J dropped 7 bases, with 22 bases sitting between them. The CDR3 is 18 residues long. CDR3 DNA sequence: TGTGCCAGCAGCGTAGACGGAGGTGTAAGGGCTGGAGCTGAAAAACTGTTTTTT. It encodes CASSVDGGVRAGAEKLFF.

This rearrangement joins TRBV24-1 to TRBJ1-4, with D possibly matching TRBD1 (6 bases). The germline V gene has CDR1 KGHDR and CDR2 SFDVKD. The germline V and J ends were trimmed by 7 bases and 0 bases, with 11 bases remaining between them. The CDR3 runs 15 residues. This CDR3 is CATSTGSATNEKLFF. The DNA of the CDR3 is TGTGCCACCAGCACAGGGTCGGCAACTAATGAAAAACTGTTTTTT.

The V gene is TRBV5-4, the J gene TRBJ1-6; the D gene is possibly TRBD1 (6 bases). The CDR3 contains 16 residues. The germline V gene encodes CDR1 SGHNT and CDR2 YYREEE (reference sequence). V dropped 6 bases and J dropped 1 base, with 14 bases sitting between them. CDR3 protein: CASNSTGKSYNSPLHF. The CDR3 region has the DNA TGTGCCAGCAATTCTACAGGGAAATCCTATAATTCACCCCTCCACTTT. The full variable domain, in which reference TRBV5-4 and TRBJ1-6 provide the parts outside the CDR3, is ETGVTQSPTHLIKTRGQQVTLRCSSQSGHNTVSWYQQALGQGPQFIFQYYREEENGRGNFPPRFSGLQFPNYSSELNVNALELDDSALYLCASNSTGKSYNSPLHFGNGTRLTVT.

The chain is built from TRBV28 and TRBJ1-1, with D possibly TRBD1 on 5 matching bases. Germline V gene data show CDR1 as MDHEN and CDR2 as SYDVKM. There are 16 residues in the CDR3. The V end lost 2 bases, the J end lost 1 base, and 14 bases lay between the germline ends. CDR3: CASSLIRSQGNTEAFF. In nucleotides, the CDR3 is TGTGCCAGCAGTTTAATCAGGTCCCAGGGGAACACTGAAGCTTTCTTT.